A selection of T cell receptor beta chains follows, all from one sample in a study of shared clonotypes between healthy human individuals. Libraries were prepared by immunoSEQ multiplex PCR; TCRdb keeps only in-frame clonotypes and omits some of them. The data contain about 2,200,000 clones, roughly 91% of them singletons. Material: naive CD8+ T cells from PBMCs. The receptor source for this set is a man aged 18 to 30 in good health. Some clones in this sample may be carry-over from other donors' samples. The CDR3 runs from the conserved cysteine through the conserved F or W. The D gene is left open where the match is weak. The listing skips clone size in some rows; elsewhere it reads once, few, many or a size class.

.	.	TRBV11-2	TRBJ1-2	TGTGCCACCCGGACAGCCATATATGGCTACACCTTC	CATRTAIYGYTF
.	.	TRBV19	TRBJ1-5	TGTGCCAGTAGTGAGGACAGCTCCCGGTACCCCCAGCATTTT	CASSEDSSRYPQHF
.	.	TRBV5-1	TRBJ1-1	TGCGCCAGCAGCTTTGGGTGGGACAAGAACACTGAAGCTTTCTTT	CASSFGWDKNTEAFF
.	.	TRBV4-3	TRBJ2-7	TGCGCCAGCAGCCAAGCCGTTCGGGAGTTGCCCTACGAGCAGTACTTC	CASSQAVRELPYEQYF
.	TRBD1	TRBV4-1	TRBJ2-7	TGCGCCAGCAGCCAAGGAGGGGGCGGGTACGAGCAGTACTTC	CASSQGGGGYEQYF
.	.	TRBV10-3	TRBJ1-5	TGTGCCTCCGGACGGGGAAATCAGCCCCAGCATTTT	CASGRGNQPQHF
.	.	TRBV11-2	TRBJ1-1	TGTGCCAGCAGCTTAGCATCCGTGGGGAGGAACACTGAAGCTTTCTTT	CASSLASVGRNTEAFF
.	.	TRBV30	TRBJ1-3	TGTGCCTGGAGTGTAGCAGCGGGAAACACCATATATTTT	CAWSVAAGNTIYF
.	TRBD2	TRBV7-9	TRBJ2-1	TGTGCCAGCAGCTTGATTAGCGGGAGGGCCGATGAGCAGTTCTTC	CASSLISGRADEQFF
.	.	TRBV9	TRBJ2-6	TGTGCCAGCAGCGAACCGATCTCTGGGGCCAACGTCCTGACTTTC	CASSEPISGANVLTF
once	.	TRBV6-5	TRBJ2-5	TGTGCCAGCAGTCCGACTTTAGAAGGGGAGACCCAGTACTTC	CASSPTLEGETQYF
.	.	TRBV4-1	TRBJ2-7	TGCGCCAGCAGCCAAGAACGGACAGAACTTTTCTACGAGCAGTACTTC	CASSQERTELFYEQYF
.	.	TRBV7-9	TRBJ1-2	TGTGCCATGCCCGATAACTATGGCTACACCTTC	CAMPDNYGYTF
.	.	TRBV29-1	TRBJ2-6	TGCAGCGTTTGGTCGCCGCGCGGGGCCAACGTCCTGACTTTC	CSVWSPRGANVLTF
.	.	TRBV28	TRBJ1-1	TGTGCCAGCAGTCTGGGACCGCCGGACACTGAAGCTTTCTTT	CASSLGPPDTEAFF
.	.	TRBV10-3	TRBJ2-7	TGTGCCATCAGTGAGTCCGGCCCCTCCTACGAGCAGTACTTC	CAISESGPSYEQYF
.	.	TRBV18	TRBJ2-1	TGTGCCAGCTCACCGGGTAGCGGCGGGAAACGCTCCTACAATGAGCAGTTCTTC	CASSPGSGGKRSYNEQFF
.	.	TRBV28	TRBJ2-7	TGTGCCAGCAGTTTAGCGAGCGGTTACGAGCAGTACTTC	CASSLASGYEQYF
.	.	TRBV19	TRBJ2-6	TGTGCCAGTAGTATAGTTACCGGGGCCAACGTCCTGACTTTC	CASSIVTGANVLTF
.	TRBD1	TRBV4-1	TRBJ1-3	TGCGCCAGCAGCCAAGCCAAAGGACAGGGTGACCCTGGAAACACCATATATTTT	CASSQAKGQGDPGNTIYF
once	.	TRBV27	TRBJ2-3	TGTGCCAGCAGTTTTCGGAGCAGCACAGATACGCAGTATTTT	CASSFRSSTDTQYF
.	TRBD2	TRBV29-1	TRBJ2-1	TGCAGCGTTGCCGGGACTAGCATCTATGAGCAGTTCTTC	CSVAGTSIYEQFF
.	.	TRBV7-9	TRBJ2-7	TGTGCCAGCAGCTTAGCCAGGGGCGGTTACGAGCAGTACTTC	CASSLARGGYEQYF
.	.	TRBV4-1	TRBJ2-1	TGCGCCAGCAGCCAAGGCGACAGTTACAATGAGCAGTTCTTC	CASSQGDSYNEQFF
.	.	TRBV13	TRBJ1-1	TGTGCCAGCAGCTTCGGGGGAGAGGGCTTTGAAGCTTTCTTT	CASSFGGEGFEAFF
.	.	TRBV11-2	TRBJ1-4	TGTGCCAGCAGCCAAAAGGTGGCTAATGAAAAACTGTTTTTT	CASSQKVANEKLFF
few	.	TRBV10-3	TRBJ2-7	TGTGCCATCAGTGAACCAGGGATGAACGAGCAGTACTTC	CAISEPGMNEQYF
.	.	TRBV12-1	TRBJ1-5	TGTGCCAGCAGGGGAACCACAGGCCTGGGAAATCAGCCCCAGCATTTT	CASRGTTGLGNQPQHF
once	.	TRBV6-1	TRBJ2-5	TGTGCCAGCACTGACAGTTACCAAGAGACCCAGTACTTC	CASTDSYQETQYF
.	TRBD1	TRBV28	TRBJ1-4	TGTGCCAGCAGTCCCGGGACAGAAAATGAAAAACTGTTTTTT	CASSPGTENEKLFF
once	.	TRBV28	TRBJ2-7	TGTGCCAGCAGTCTTTCCCTCGAGCAGTACTTC	CASSLSLEQYF
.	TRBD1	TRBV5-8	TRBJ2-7	TGTGCCAGCAGCTTTGGACAGGACGCCTACGAGCAGTACTTC	CASSFGQDAYEQYF
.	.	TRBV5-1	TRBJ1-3	TGCGCCAGCAGCTTGGTTGGGGGACTCTCTGGAAACACCATATATTTT	CASSLVGGLSGNTIYF
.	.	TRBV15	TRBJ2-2	TGTGCCACCAGCAGAGCCCCGTCTAGACGAGACGGGGAGCTGTTTTTT	CATSRAPSRRDGELFF
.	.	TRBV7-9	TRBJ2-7	TGTGCCAGCAGCTTAGACACCCACGAGCAGTACTTC	CASSLDTHEQYF
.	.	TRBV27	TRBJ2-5	TGTGCCAGCAGTTTAGGGGTCAGAACGCAAGAGACCCAGTACTTC	CASSLGVRTQETQYF